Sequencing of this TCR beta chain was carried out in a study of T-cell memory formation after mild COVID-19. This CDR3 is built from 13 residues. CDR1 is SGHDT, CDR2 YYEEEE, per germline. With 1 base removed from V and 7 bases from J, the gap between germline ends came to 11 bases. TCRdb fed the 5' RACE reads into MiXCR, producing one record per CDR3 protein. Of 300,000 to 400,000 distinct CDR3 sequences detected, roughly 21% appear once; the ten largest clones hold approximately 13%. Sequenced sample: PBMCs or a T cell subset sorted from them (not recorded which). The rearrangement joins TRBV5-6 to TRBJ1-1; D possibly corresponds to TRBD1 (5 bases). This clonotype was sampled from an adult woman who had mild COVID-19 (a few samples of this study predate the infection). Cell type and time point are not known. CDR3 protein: CASSLRGRDEAFF. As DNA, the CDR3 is TGTGCCAGCAGCTTGCGGGGCAGGGATGAAGCTTTCTTT.